These 5 T cell receptor beta chains originate from one sample sequenced in a study of blood T cell repertoires in COVID-19. Only in-frame clones appear in the TCRdb table, and some are missing; sequencing was by immunoSEQ multiplex PCR. The data contain around 130,000 clones, around four fifths of them seen just once; the ten biggest clones take up around 18%. The specimen sequenced was peripheral blood. All receptors come from a man of 80 years or more with acute or convalescent COVID-19.

This rearrangement joins TRBV7-2 to TRBJ2-4; TRBD1 might be the D (6 bases). V lost 6 bases to trimming and J lost 0 bases, with 18 bases between them. Germline V gene data show CDR1 as SGHTA and CDR2 as FQGNSA. This CDR3 has 17 amino acids. The CDR3 DNA is TGTGCCAGCAGTCCCACAAGCCAGGGGCTAGCCAAAAACATTCAGTACTTC. This encodes CASSPTSQGLAKNIQYF.

This chain joins TRBV2 and TRBJ2-7; perhaps TRBD1 as D (5 bases). The length of the CDR3 is 13 residues. V lost 7 bases and J 2 bases, leaving 12 bases between the germline ends. Germline V gene lookup returns CDR1 SNHLY and CDR2 FYNNEI. The CDR3 spells CASISGNTYEQYF. The CDR3 nucleotides are TGTGCCAGCATCTCAGGGAACACCTACGAGCAGTACTTC.

The J gene is TRBJ2-3, the V gene TRBV3-1 (or the pseudogene TRBV3-2), with D possibly matching TRBD1 (6 bases). CDR1 and CDR2 (germline): LGHDT, YNNKEL (reference sequence). V was cut by 11 bases and J by 2 bases, with 14 bases left in between. The CDR3 covers 13 residues. CDR3 residues: CAVRQVATDTQYF. The CDR3 region has the DNA TGTGCCGTTAGACAGGTAGCCACAGATACGCAGTATTTT.

The CDR3 loop reads CASHRDTNTGELFF. CDR3 bases: TGTGCCAGCCACAGGGATACGAACACCGGGGAGCTGTTTTTT. The gene calls are TRBV19 and TRBJ2-2, with D perhaps TRBD1 (6 bases). CDR1 is LNHDA and CDR2 is SQIVND in the germline V gene (reference sequence). V lost 9 bases, J lost 0 bases, and 11 bases lay in between. The CDR3 loop spans 14 amino acids.

The chain is built from TRBV9 and TRBJ2-1; TRBD1 aligns across 7 bases. J was trimmed by 3 bases and V by 0 bases; bases with no gene match: 0. CDR1 and CDR2 (germline): SGDLS, YYNGEE. CDR3 length: 14 residues. The CDR3 loop is CASSVGDSYNEQFF. As DNA, the CDR3 is TGTGCCAGCAGCGTAGGGGACAGCTACAATGAGCAGTTCTTC.